This T cell receptor (beta chain) was captured in a study of blood T cell repertoires in COVID-19 (dated by TCRdb to about 2020). With regard to the full study: Collaborator samples came from the United States, Italy and Spain and covered acute and convalescent phases of COVID-19. Sample metadata almost always included a de-identified subject ID, COVID-19 status, age in years and sex. Samples were obtained from the ongoing ImmuneRACE study (first 160 participants) and from 1,254 subjects provided by 6 global collaborators. Where available, HLA class I and class II types were taken from metadata supplied by the sample provider and were not determined by assay-based typing. Deeply sampled blood TCRbeta repertoires from subjects exposed to, actively infected with, or recovered from COVID-19 were included in the dataset. The repertoires were released in a freely available public database intended as a resource for research on the immune response to SARS-CoV-2. The material from the prospective study consisted of cDNA or gDNA derived from T cells, B-cell-depleted T cells, or PBMCs.

What the research found in general, with its limitations: Clinical and demographic metadata were provided uncurated, with the amount varying by source and participant.

TCRbeta CDR3 regions were amplified from genomic DNA using the immunoSEQ Assay, a bias-controlled multiplex PCR. The paper's data handling went like this. Within the assay, amplification of reference gene primers was used to estimate how many nucleated cells each sample contained. To quantify the absolute abundance of each unique TCRbeta CDR3 rearrangement, sequence reads were collapsed and filtered. Productive Simpson clonality was computed per sample as the square root of Simpson's diversity index over productive rearrangements. The immuneACCESS repertoire file appears here via TCRdb, limited to in-frame rearrangements. These files lack a portion of the clones; in checked studies, under half of the deficit traces to unresolved V genes, and the cause of the others is not known. The DNA gave D and trimming, while V, J and clone size come from that table. This sample gives over 150,000 clones in total; around 79% of them show up just once. 1.5% to 2% of the sample is held by the ten biggest clonotypes.

Collaborating institutions collected whole blood in K2EDTA tubes following their own protocols. For TCRbeta analysis, collaborators shipped samples as frozen whole blood, isolated PBMCs, or DNA extracted from either of those sample types. The CDR3 runs 13 amino acids, cysteine and phenylalanine included. Only CDR3 DNA remains: 39 bases, in frame from the first base. As encoded in the germline V gene, CDR1 is SGHTA while CDR2 is FQGNSA. Trimming removed 5 bases from V and 5 bases from J, leaving 12 bases between the germline ends. With regard to this clone: Its antigen is not yet known. Nothing much larger sits one base from this clone, and base qualities are not available.

Sequencing was done on a sample of peripheral blood. This receptor was obtained from a man at least 80 years old with acute or convalescent COVID-19. The receptor chain draws on TRBV7-2 and TRBJ2-5; TRBD2 might be the D gene, on 5 matching bases. The CDR3 protein: CASSPRGHETQYF. The DNA sequence is given as TGTGCCAGCAGCCCCCGGGGTCACGAGACCCAGTACTTC.